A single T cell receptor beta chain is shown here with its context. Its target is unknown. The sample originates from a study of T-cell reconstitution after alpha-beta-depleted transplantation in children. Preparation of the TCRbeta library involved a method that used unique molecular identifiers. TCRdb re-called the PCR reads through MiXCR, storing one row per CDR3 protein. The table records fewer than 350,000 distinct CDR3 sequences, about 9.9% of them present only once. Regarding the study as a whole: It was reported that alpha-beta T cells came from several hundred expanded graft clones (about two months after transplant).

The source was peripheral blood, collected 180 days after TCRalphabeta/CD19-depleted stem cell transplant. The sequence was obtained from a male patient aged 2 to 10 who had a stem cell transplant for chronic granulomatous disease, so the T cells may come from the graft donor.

The CDR3 nucleotides are TGTGCCAGCAGCGTAAAAGTGGGCTCCTACAATGAGCAGTTCTTC. It encodes CASSVKVGSYNEQFF. The V call is TRBV9, the J call TRBJ2-1; D is unresolved. Trimming cost V 1 base and J 0 bases, with 8 bases left between them. Germline CDR1 reads SGDLS; CDR2 reads YYNGEE. The CDR3 runs 15 residues.